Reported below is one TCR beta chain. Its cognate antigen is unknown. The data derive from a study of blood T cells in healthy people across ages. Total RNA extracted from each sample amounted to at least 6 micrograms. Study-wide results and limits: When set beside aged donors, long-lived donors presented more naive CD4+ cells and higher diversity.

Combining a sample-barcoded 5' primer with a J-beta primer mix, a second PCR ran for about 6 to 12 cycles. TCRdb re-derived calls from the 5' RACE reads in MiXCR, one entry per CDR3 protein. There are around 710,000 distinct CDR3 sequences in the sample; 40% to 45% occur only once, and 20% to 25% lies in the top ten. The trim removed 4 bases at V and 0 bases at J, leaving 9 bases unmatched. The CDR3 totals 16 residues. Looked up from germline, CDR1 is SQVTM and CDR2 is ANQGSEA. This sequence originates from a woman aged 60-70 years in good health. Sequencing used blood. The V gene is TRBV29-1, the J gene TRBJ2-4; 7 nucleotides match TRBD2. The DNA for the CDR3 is TGCAGCGTTGGGGGGGGGACCCAACTAGCCAAAAACATTCAGTACTTC. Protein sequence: CSVGGGTQLAKNIQYF.